The 22 T cell receptor beta chains below were found in one sample sequenced in a study of cytomegalovirus exposure and HLA in healthy donors. Primers for the PCR totalled 60 Vbeta and 13 Jbeta. Here immunoSEQ multiplex PCR was the method, and the copy in TCRdb shows in-frame clones only, minus some. Of around 160,000 clones listed, more than 70% are singletons. The sequencing sample was made of PBMCs. These receptors originate from a male donor in good health and CMV-seronegative.

V usage is TRBV10-3 and J usage is TRBJ1-6, with D possibly matching TRBD1 (5 bases). This CDR3 comprises 14 residues. CDR1 and CDR2 from the germline V gene are ENHRY and SYGVKD. V lost 10 bases, J lost 7 bases, and 17 bases lay in between. CDR3 nucleotide sequence: TGTGCCACTACAGGTGGGATTACGAATTCACCCCTCCACTTT. It specifies CATTGGITNSPLHF.

J is TRBJ2-7 and V is TRBV11-2; no definite D call. The germline V gene encodes CDR1 SGHAT and CDR2 FQNNGV. Between the trimmed V and J ends, which lost 3 bases and 0 bases, there was a span of 12 bases. The CDR3 length is 15 residues. CDR3 in DNA: TGTGCCAGCAGCTTTACCCTAGTTGGCTCCTACGAGCAGTACTTC. This translates into CASSFTLVGSYEQYF.

V usage is TRBV4-1 and J usage is TRBJ2-1; 13 bases match TRBD2. The CDR3 runs to 17 residues. Losses at the gene ends were 4 bases for V and 7 bases for J; bases not matched to a gene: 10. Germline lookup yields CDR1 MGHRA and CDR2 YSYEKL. The chain's CDR3 is CASSRRLAGGLGNEQFF. DNA of the CDR3: TGCGCCAGCAGCCGGCGACTAGCGGGAGGCCTTGGAAATGAGCAGTTCTTC.

The chain uses TRBV5-1 and TRBJ1-2; 8 bases are shared with TRBD1. The germline V gene has CDR1 SGHRS and CDR2 YFSETQ. CDR3 length: 14 residues. Losses at the gene ends were 4 bases for V and 7 bases for J; bases not matched to a gene: 9. The CDR3 DNA follows: TGCGCCAGCAGCCACGCGGACAGGGAGGCTGGCTACACCTTC. As protein: CASSHADREAGYTF. The full variable domain, completed using reference TRBV5-1 and TRBJ1-2, is KAGVTQTPRYLIKTRGQQVTLSCSPISGHRSVSWYQQTPGQGLQFLFEYFSETQRNKGNFPGRFSGRQFSNSRSEMNVSTLELGDSALYLCASSHADREAGYTFGSGTRLTVV.

Of note for this clone: This specimen includes other DNA sequences encoding the same CDR3. The chain joins TRBV28 to TRBJ1-2; D not resolved. The CDR3 consists of 12 residues. Germline V gives CDR1 MDHEN, CDR2 SYDVKM. Trimming took off 2 bases at V and 5 bases at J, with 6 bases between the two ends. The CDR3 region is CASSLGGYGYTF. The CDR3, as DNA: TGTGCCAGCAGTTTAGGAGGGTATGGCTACACCTTC.

This chain joins TRBV9 and TRBJ1-3; possible D gene TRBD1, 6 bases. Germline CDR1 is SGDLS and CDR2 is YYNGEE. The V gene lost 1 base and the J gene lost 5 bases, with 13 bases spanning the gap. This CDR3 comprises 15 residues. The CDR3 DNA follows: TGTGCCAGCAGCGTATCAGGGGAGCTGAGAAACACCATATATTTT. Translation gives CASSVSGELRNTIYF.

The sample holds a few counts of this clone. J is TRBJ2-5 and V is TRBV5-6, with D uncertain. V dropped 4 bases and J dropped 2 bases, with 9 bases sitting between them. Germline V gene sequence: CDR1 SGHDT, CDR2 YYEEEE. There are 13 residues in the CDR3. CDR3 DNA sequence: TGTGCCAGCAGCCGCCAACTTCAAGAGACCCAGTACTTC. Protein: CASSRQLQETQYF.

V gene TRBV5-6 combines with J gene TRBJ2-1; 8 bases are shared with TRBD2. Per the germline V gene, CDR1 is SGHDT and CDR2 is YYEEEE. The CDR3 runs 16 residues. Losses at the gene ends were 1 base for V and 6 bases for J; bases not matched to a gene: 9. CDR3 protein: CASSLLGGGRPNEQFF. The CDR3 DNA sequence: TGTGCCAGCAGCTTGTTAGGCGGGGGGCGCCCCAATGAGCAGTTCTTC.

The CDR3 sequence is CASSPPRGQGAYTGELFF. CDR3 nucleotides: TGTGCCAGCAGCCCCCCCCGGGGACAGGGGGCTTACACCGGGGAGCTGTTTTTT. The rearrangement joins TRBV13 to TRBJ2-2; 12 bases fit TRBD1. V trimming: 5 bases; J trimming: 3 bases; junction bases outside the gene matches: 10. The CDR3 has 18 amino acids. CDR1 is PRHDT and CDR2 is FYEKMQ in the germline V gene (reference sequence).

The CDR3 sequence is CASSDPPSGREETQYF. CDR3 bases: TGTGCCAGCAGTGACCCCCCTAGCGGGAGGGAAGAGACCCAGTACTTC. The rearrangement joins TRBV25-1 to TRBJ2-5; TRBD2 aligns across 12 bases. V was pared by 3 bases and J by 3 bases, with 5 bases of the junction left unmatched. Per germline, CDR1 MGHDK and CDR2 SYGVNS. CDR3 length: 16 residues.

This clone was picked up many times. The genes are TRBV5-3 and TRBJ1-2; perhaps TRBD1 as D (5 bases). TRBV5-3 is an open reading frame, and its role is uncertain. This CDR3 region has 11 residues. Trimming removed 4 bases from V and 8 bases from J, with 9 bases in between. The CDR3 here is CARSAGGGYTF. The DNA of the CDR3 is TGTGCCAGAAGCGCGGGGGGAGGCTACACCTTC.

J is TRBJ2-1 and V is TRBV5-6; 12 positions agree with TRBD2. The J segment lost 7 bases and the V segment lost 0 bases, leaving 5 bases of the junction unmatched. The CDR3 consists of 16 residues. In germline, CDR1 is SGHDT, CDR2 YYEEEE. The chain's CDR3 is CASSLAGTSGFNEQFF. CDR3 bases: TGTGCCAGCAGCTTGGCGGGGACTAGCGGGTTTAATGAGCAGTTCTTC.

The chain couples TRBV15 to TRBJ1-5; 7 nucleotides match TRBD1. The CDR3 runs to 14 residues. CDR1 and CDR2 from the germline V gene are LNHNV and YYDKDF (reference sequence). J lost 6 bases, V lost 9 bases, and 11 bases had no gene match. The CDR3 reads CATVQTGRTQPQHF. For the CDR3, the DNA is TGTGCCACAGTACAGACAGGGCGGACTCAGCCCCAGCATTTT.

The chain employs TRBV10-3 and TRBJ2-7, with D possibly being TRBD1 (5 bases). V was clipped by 4 bases and J by 1 base, with 11 bases between them. Germline CDR1 and CDR2: ENHRY and SYGVKD. The CDR3 extends over 14 amino acids. The CDR3, as DNA: TGTGCCATCAGTGCTCGGTCAGGGTCCTACGAGCAGTACTTC. Translation: CAISARSGSYEQYF.

J is TRBJ2-4 and V is TRBV6-5; tentative D call: TRBD1 (6 bases). V was trimmed by 6 bases and J by 3 bases, leaving 6 bases between them. Per the germline V gene, CDR1 is MNHEY and CDR2 is SVGAGI. The CDR3 has 12 amino acids. The CDR3: CASRTGKNIQYF. CDR3 in DNA: TGTGCCAGCAGGACAGGCAAAAACATTCAGTACTTC.

This chain uses TRBV19 with TRBJ2-3; TRBD2 matches at 7 bases. The junction had 11 bases not matched to a gene; V was cut back by 3 bases and J by 2 bases. Germline CDR1 LNHDA, CDR2 SQIVND (reference sequence). The CDR3 loop spans 17 amino acids. CDR3 sequence: CASSIPADRGDTDTQYF. As DNA, the CDR3 is TGTGCCAGTAGTATCCCAGCAGACCGGGGGGACACAGATACGCAGTATTTT. Full variable domain (remainder filled in from reference TRBV19 and TRBJ2-3): DGGITQSPKYLFRKEGQNVTLSCEQNLNHDAMYWYRQDPGQGLRLIYYSQIVNDFQKGDIAEGYSVSREKKESFPLTVTSAQKNPTAFYLCASSIPADRGDTDTQYFGPGTRLTVL.

This clone has only one observation. This sequence joins TRBV30 and TRBJ1-1; unclear D gene. The V and J ends lost 4 bases and 0 bases respectively, with 15 bases between them. From germline, CDR1 is GTSNPN and CDR2 SVGIG (reference sequence). The CDR3 is made up of 15 amino acids. The DNA of the CDR3 is TGTGCCTGGACCCGCGAGGCGCTATTGAACACTGAAGCTTTCTTT. Amino acid sequence: CAWTREALLNTEAFF.

V usage is TRBV28 and J usage is TRBJ2-1, with TRBD2 matching 8 bases. The CDR3 is made up of 16 amino acids. The ends lost 6 bases at V and 7 bases at J; junction bases unmatched: 14. Germline assignment: CDR1 MDHEN and CDR2 SYDVKM. CDR3 in DNA: TGTGCCAGCAGCCAGCTGGGAGCGGGAGTGGGGAATGAGCAGTTCTTC. Translated, it gives CASSQLGAGVGNEQFF.

V is TRBV7-2 and J is TRBJ2-3; D call uncertain. V was pared by 2 bases and J by 0 bases, with 6 bases between. The CDR3 has 14 residues. Germline V lookup: CDR1 SGHTA, CDR2 FQGNSA. CDR3 protein: CASSLSPSTDTQYF. The CDR3 bases are TGTGCCAGCAGCTTATCCCCTAGCACAGATACGCAGTATTTT.

This clone was found once. V is TRBV2 and J is TRBJ1-5; TRBD1 matches 7 bases. The CDR3 sequence is 15 residues long. Germline CDR1 SNHLY, CDR2 FYNNEI. Unmatched junction bases numbered 12, after V lost 7 bases and J lost 6 bases. The CDR3 protein is CASNQNRQGGQPQHF. The CDR3 nucleotides are TGTGCCAGCAATCAAAATAGACAGGGCGGTCAGCCCCAGCATTTT.

The V call is TRBV27, the J call TRBJ1-5; 9 bases align to TRBD1. This CDR3 contains 18 residues. Germline V CDR1 and CDR2: MNHEY, SMNVEV (reference sequence). V shed 0 bases, J shed 4 bases, and the junction held 10 bases outside the gene matches. The CDR3 bases are TGTGCCAGCAGTTTATCGGGAACAGGGGGCAATAAGAATCAGCCCCAGCATTTT. Residues: CASSLSGTGGNKNQPQHF.

The rearrangement links TRBV2 to TRBJ1-2; 8 nucleotides align to TRBD1. CDR1 is SNHLY and CDR2 is FYNNEI in the germline V gene. V trimming: 3 bases; J trimming: 3 bases; junction bases outside the gene matches: 3. The CDR3 contains 14 residues. The CDR3 coding sequence is TGTGCCAGCAGTGATCAGGGGGCGGACTATGGCTACACCTTC. This sequence encodes CASSDQGADYGYTF.